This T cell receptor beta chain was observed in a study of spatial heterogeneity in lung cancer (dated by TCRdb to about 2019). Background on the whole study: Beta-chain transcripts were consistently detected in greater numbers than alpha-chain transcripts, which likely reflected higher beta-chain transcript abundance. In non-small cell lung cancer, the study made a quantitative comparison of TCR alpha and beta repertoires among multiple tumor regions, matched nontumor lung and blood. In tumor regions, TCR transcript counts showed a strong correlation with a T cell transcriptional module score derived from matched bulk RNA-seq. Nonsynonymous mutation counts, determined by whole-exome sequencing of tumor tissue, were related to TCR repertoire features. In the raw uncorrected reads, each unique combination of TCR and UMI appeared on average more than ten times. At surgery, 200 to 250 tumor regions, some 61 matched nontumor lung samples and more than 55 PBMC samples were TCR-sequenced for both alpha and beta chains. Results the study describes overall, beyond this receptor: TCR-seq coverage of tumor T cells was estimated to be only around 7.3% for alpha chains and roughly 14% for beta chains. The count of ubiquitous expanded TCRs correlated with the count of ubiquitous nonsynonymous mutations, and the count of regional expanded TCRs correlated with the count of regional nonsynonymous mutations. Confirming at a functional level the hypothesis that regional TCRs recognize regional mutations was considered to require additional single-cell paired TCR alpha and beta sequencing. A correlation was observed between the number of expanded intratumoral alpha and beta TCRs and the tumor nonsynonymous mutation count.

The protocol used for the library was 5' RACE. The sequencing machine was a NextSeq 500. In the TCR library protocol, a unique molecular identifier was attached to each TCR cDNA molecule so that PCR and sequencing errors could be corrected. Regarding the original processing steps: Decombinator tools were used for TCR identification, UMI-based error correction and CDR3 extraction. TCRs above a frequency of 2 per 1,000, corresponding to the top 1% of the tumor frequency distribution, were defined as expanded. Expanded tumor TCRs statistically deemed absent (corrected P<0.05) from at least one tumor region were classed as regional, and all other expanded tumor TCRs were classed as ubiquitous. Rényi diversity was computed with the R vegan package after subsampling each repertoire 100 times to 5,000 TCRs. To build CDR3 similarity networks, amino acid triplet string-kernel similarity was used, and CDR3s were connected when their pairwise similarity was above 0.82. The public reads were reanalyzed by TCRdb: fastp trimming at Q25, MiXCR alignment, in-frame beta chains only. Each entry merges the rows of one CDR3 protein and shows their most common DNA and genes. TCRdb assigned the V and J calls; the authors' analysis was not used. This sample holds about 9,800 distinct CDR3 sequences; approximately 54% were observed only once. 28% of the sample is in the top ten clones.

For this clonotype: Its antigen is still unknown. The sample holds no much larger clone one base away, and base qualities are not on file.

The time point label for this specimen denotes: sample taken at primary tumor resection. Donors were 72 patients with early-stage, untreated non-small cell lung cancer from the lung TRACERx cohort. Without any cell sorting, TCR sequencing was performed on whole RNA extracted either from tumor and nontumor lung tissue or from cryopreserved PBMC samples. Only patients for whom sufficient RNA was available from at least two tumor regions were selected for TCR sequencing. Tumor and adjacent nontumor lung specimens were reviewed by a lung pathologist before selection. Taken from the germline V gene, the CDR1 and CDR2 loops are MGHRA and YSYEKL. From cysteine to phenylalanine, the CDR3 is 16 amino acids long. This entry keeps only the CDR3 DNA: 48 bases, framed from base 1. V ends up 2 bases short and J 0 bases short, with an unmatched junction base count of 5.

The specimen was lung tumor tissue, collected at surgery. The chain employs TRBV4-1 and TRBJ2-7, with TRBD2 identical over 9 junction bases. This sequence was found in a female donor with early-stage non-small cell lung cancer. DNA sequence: TGCGCCAGCAGCCAACGGACTAGCGACGGCTCCTACGAGCAGTACTTC. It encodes CASSQRTSDGSYEQYF.